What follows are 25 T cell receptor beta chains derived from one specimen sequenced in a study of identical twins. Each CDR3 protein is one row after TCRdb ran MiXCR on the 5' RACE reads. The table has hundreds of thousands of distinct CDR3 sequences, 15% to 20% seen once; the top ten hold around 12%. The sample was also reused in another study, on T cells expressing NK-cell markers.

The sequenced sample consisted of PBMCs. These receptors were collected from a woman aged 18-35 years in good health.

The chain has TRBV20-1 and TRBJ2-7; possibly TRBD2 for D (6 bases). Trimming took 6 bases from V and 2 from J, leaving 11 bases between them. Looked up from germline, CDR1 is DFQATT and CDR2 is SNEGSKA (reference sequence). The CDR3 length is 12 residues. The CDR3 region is CSATSLTYEQYF. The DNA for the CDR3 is TGCAGTGCCACTAGCTTAACCTACGAGCAGTACTTC.

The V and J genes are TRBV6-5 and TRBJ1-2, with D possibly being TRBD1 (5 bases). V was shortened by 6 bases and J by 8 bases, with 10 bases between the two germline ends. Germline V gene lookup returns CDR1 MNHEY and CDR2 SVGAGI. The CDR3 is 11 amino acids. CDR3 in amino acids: CASSPGRGYTF. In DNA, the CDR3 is TGTGCCAGCAGCCCGGGGCGGGGCTACACCTTC.

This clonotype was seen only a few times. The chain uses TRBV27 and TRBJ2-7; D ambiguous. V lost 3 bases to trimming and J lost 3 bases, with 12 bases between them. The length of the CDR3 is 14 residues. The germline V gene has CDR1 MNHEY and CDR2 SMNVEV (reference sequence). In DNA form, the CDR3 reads TGTGCCAGCAGTTTCCAGGCAAGGGACTACGAGCAGTACTTC. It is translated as CASSFQARDYEQYF.

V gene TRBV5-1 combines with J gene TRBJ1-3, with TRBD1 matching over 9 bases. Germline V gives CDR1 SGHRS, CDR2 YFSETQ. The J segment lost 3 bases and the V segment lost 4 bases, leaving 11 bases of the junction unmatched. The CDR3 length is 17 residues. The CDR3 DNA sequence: TGCGCCAGCAGCGTAATACCGGGACAGGGTTTTGGAAACACCATATATTTT. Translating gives CASSVIPGQGFGNTIYF.

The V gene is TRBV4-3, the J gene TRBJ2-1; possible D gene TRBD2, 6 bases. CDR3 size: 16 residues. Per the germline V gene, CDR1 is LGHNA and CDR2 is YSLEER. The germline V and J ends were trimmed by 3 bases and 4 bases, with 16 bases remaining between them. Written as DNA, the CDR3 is TGCGCCAGCAGCCAGGGAGCGGGTTGGAGGTACAATGAGCAGTTCTTC. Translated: CASSQGAGWRYNEQFF.

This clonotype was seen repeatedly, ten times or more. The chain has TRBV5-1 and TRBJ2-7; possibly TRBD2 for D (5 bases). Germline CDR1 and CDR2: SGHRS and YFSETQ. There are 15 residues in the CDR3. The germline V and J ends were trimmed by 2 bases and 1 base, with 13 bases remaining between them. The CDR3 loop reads CASSFQVEGSYEQYF. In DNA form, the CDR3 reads TGCGCCAGCAGCTTCCAAGTCGAGGGATCCTACGAGCAGTACTTC.

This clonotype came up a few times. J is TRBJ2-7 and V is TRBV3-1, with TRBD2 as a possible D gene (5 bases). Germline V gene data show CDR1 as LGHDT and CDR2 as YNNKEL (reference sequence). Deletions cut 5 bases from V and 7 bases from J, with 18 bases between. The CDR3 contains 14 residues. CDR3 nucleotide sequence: TGTGCCAGCAGCGAGTATGGGGAGCAAGATGAGCAGTACTTC. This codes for CASSEYGEQDEQYF.

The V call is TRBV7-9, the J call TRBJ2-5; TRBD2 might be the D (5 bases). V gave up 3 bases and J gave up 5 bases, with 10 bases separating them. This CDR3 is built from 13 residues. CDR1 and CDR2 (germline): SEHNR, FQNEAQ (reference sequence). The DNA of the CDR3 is TGTGCCAGCAGCTTTCTAGCCACGGAGACCCAGTACTTC. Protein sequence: CASSFLATETQYF.

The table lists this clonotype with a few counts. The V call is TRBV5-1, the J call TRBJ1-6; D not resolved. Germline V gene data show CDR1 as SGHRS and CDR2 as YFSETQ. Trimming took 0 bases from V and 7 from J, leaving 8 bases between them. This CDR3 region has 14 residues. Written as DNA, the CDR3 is TGCGCCAGCAGCTTGGATCCCAAAAATTCACCCCTCCACTTT. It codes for CASSLDPKNSPLHF.

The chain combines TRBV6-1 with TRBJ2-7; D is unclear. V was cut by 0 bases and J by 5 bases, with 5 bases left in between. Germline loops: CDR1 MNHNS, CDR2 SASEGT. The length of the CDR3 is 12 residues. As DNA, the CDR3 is TGTGCCAGCAGTGAAGCTCGGCACGAGCAGTACTTC. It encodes CASSEARHEQYF.

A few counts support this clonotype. The CDR3 bases are TGCAGTGCACCTGTAGGGGGCCAGAACAATCAGCCCCAGCATTTT. It translates to CSAPVGGQNNQPQHF. J is TRBJ1-5 and V is TRBV20-1, with TRBD1 matching 7 bases. The trim removed 6 bases at V and 3 bases at J, leaving 11 bases unmatched. The CDR3 length is 15 residues. Germline CDR1 DFQATT, CDR2 SNEGSKA (reference sequence).

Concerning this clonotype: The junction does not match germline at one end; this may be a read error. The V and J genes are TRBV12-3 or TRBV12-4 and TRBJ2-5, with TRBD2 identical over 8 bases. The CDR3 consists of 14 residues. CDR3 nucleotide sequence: TGTGCCAGCAGTATAGCGGGGATGACGGAGACCCAGTACTTC. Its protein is CASSIAGMTETQYF.

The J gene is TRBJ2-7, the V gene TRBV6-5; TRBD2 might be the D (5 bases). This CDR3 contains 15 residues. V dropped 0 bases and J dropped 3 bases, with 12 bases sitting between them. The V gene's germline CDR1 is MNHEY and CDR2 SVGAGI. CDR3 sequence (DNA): TGTGCCAGCAGTTACTCGCCCGGGGTTGTCTACGAGCAGTACTTC. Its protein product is CASSYSPGVVYEQYF.

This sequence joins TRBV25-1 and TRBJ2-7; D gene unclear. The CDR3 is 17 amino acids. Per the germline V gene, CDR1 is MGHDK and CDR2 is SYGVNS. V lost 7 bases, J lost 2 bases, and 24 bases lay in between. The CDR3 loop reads CASTPLPVSRTTYEQYF. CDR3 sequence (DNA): TGTGCCAGCACTCCACTCCCCGTGTCCCGTACTACCTACGAGCAGTACTTC.

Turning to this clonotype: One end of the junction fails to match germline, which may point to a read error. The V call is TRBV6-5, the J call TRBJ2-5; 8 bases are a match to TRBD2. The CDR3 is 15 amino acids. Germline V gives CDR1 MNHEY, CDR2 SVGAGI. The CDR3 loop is CASSYSGLGGETQYF. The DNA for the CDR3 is TGTGCCAGCAGTTACTCGGGCCTCGGGGGGGAGACTCAGTACTTC.

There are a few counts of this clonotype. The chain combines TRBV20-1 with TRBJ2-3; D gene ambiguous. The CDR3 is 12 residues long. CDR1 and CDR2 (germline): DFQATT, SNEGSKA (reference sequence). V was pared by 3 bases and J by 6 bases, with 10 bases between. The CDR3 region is CSARALADTQYF. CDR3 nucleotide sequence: TGCAGTGCTAGGGCCCTGGCGGATACGCAGTATTTT.

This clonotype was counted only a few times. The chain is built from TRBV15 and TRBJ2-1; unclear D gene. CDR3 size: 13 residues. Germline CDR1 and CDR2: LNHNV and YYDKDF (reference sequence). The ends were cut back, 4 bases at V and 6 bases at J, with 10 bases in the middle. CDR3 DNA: TGTGCCACCAGCACGGCGGTTACCAATGAGCAGTTCTTC. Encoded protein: CATSTAVTNEQFF. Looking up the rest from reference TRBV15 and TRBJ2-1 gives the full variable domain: DAMVIQNPRYQVTQFGKPVTLSCSQTLNHNVMYWYQQKSSQAPKLLFHYYDKDFNNEADTPDNFQSRRPNTSFCFLDIRSPGLGDTAMYLCATSTAVTNEQFFGPGTRLTVL.

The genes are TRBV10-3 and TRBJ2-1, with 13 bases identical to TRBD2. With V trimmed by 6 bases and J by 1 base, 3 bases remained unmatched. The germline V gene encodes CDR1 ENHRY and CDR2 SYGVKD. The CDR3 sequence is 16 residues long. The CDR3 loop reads CAISTSGGVSYNEQFF. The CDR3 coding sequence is TGTGCCATCAGCACTAGCGGGGGGGTTTCCTACAATGAGCAGTTCTTC.

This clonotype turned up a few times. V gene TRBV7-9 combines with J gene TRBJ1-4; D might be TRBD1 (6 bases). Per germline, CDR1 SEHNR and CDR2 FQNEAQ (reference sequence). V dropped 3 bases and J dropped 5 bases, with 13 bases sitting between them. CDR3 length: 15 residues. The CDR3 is CASSFGGLGNEKLFF. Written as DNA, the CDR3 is TGTGCCAGCAGCTTTGGGGGGCTGGGAAATGAAAAACTGTTTTTT.

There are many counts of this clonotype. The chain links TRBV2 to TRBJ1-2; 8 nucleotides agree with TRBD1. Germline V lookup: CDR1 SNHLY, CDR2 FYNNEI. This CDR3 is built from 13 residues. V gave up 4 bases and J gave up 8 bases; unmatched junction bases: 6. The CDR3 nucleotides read TGTGCCAGCAGTGTGGGACAGGCTTACGGCTACACCTTC. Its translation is CASSVGQAYGYTF.

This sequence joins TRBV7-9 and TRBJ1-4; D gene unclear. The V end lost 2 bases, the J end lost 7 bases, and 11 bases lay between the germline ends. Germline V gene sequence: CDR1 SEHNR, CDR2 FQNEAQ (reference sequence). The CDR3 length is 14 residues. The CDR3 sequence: CASSLMLTPEKLFF. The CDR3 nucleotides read TGTGCCAGCAGCTTAATGCTGACACCTGAAAAACTGTTTTTT.

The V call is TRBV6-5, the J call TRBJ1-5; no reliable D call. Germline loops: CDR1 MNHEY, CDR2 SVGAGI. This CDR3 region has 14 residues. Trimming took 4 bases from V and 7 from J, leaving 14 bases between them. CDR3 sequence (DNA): TGTGCCAGCAGTTCCATGGCAGGAGGGCAGCCCCAGCATTTT. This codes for CASSSMAGGQPQHF.

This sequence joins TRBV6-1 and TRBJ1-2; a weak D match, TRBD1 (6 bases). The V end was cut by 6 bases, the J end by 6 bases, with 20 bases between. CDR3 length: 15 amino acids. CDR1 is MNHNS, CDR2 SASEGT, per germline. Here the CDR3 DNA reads TGTGCCAGCAGGCGGGGACACCTACTGGGAGATGGCTACACCTTC. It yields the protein CASRRGHLLGDGYTF.

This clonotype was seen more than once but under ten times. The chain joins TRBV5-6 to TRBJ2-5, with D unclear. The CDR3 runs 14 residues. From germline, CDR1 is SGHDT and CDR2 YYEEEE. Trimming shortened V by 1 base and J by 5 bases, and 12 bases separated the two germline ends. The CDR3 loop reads CASSLKGLGETQYF. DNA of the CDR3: TGTGCCAGCAGCTTGAAGGGTTTGGGGGAGACCCAGTACTTC.

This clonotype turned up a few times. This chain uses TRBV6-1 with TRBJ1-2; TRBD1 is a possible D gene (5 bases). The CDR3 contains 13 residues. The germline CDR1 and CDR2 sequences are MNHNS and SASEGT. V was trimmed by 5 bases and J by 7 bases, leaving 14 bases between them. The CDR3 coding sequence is TGTGCCAGCAGTAGGGACGGTGGGGGTGGCTACACCTTC. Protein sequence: CASSRDGGGGYTF.